The rows below give T cell receptor beta chains drawn from one sample of a study of T-cell reconstitution after alpha-beta-depleted transplantation in children. TCRdb itself ran the PCR reads through MiXCR, one entry per CDR3 protein. The table includes hundreds of thousands of distinct CDR3 sequences, over 10% detected once. Here the sequenced sample was PBMCs, mostly from graft donor cells, taken 360 days after TCRalphabeta/CD19-depleted stem cell transplant. These receptors all stem from a male patient younger than 18 who had a stem cell transplant for acute myeloid leukemia, so the T cells may come from the graft donor. The CDR3 runs from the conserved cysteine through the conserved F or W. The order of the fields is V gene, clone size, J gene, D gene, CDR3 protein, CDR3 DNA. The D gene is left open where the match is weak. The size field is filled for only some rows; it gives once, few, many or a size class.

V gene: TRBV6-2/TRBV6-3; clone size: -; J gene: TRBJ2-4; D gene: -; CDR3 protein: CASSTTGTAKNIQYF; CDR3 DNA: TGTGCCAGCAGTACCACCGGGACAGCCAAAAACATTCAGTACTTC
V gene: TRBV20-1; clone size: few; J gene: TRBJ2-1; D gene: TRBD1; CDR3 protein: CSARDVGQGANEQFF; CDR3 DNA: TGCAGTGCTAGAGATGTGGGCCAGGGGGCCAATGAGCAGTTCTTC
V gene: TRBV12-3/TRBV12-4; clone size: -; J gene: TRBJ1-5; D gene: -; CDR3 protein: CASSSYLGQGQPQHF; CDR3 DNA: TGTGCCAGCAGCTCTTACCTCGGTCAGGGACAGCCCCAGCATTTT
V gene: TRBV5-8; clone size: many; J gene: TRBJ2-2; D gene: TRBD1; CDR3 protein: CASSFSLTGINTGELFF; CDR3 DNA: TGTGCCAGCAGCTTTTCCTTGACAGGGATCAACACCGGGGAGCTGTTTTTT
V gene: TRBV18; clone size: few; J gene: TRBJ1-1; D gene: -; CDR3 protein: CASSPPQGLATEAFF; CDR3 DNA: TGTGCCAGCTCACCACCACAGGGATTAGCCACTGAAGCTTTCTTT
V gene: TRBV5-1; clone size: -; J gene: TRBJ1-2; D gene: -; CDR3 protein: CASSFLQGKGDGYTF; CDR3 DNA: TGCGCCAGCTCCTTTTTGCAGGGGAAGGGTGACGGCTACACCTTC
V gene: TRBV29-1; clone size: -; J gene: TRBJ2-7; D gene: -; CDR3 protein: CSVAPDLSSYEQYF; CDR3 DNA: TGCAGCGTTGCCCCGGACTTAAGCTCCTACGAGCAGTACTTC
V gene: TRBV4-2; clone size: -; J gene: TRBJ2-2; D gene: -; CDR3 protein: CASSQAIDSQNTGELFF; CDR3 DNA: TGTGCCAGCAGCCAAGCGATCGATAGCCAGAACACCGGGGAGCTGTTTTTT
V gene: TRBV7-3; clone size: many; J gene: TRBJ2-2; D gene: -; CDR3 protein: CASSLTLFTGELFF; CDR3 DNA: TGTGCCAGCAGCTTAACACTTTTCACCGGGGAGCTGTTTTTT
V gene: TRBV7-6; clone size: -; J gene: TRBJ2-1; D gene: -; CDR3 protein: CASSTDVIYNEQFF; CDR3 DNA: TGTGCCAGCAGCACGGATGTCATCTACAATGAGCAGTTCTTC
V gene: TRBV29-1; clone size: many; J gene: TRBJ2-7; D gene: -; CDR3 protein: CSGAIGVEQYF; CDR3 DNA: TGCAGCGGGGCAATTGGGGTCGAGCAGTACTTC
V gene: TRBV6-1; clone size: -; J gene: TRBJ2-2; D gene: -; CDR3 protein: CASRSGPNTGELFF; CDR3 DNA: TGTGCCAGCAGATCAGGCCCGAACACCGGGGAGCTGTTTTTT
V gene: TRBV20-1; clone size: few; J gene: TRBJ2-2; D gene: -; CDR3 protein: CSARLTWNTGELFF; CDR3 DNA: TGCAGTGCTAGGCTGACTTGGAACACCGGGGAGCTGTTTTTT
V gene: TRBV20-1; clone size: -; J gene: TRBJ2-2; D gene: TRBD2; CDR3 protein: CSASGTSGYTGELFF; CDR3 DNA: TGCAGTGCTAGTGGGACTAGCGGCTACACCGGGGAGCTGTTTTTT
V gene: TRBV7-2; clone size: few; J gene: TRBJ2-7; D gene: TRBD2; CDR3 protein: CASSLARVGAGGYEQYF; CDR3 DNA: TGTGCCAGCAGCTTAGCGCGAGTAGGAGCGGGAGGGTACGAGCAGTACTTC
V gene: TRBV25-1; clone size: -; J gene: TRBJ1-1; D gene: -; CDR3 protein: CASSQARDTEAFF; CDR3 DNA: TGTGCCAGCAGTCAAGCCAGAGACACTGAAGCTTTCTTT
V gene: TRBV7-9; clone size: few; J gene: TRBJ2-3; D gene: -; CDR3 protein: CASSRRGTTDTQYF; CDR3 DNA: TGTGCCAGCAGCCGACGGGGGACCACAGATACGCAGTATTTT
V gene: TRBV20-1; clone size: -; J gene: TRBJ2-7; D gene: -; CDR3 protein: CSATTGTRDHEQYF; CDR3 DNA: TGCAGTGCTACAACCGGGACGAGGGACCACGAGCAGTACTTC
V gene: TRBV7-2; clone size: -; J gene: TRBJ2-2; D gene: -; CDR3 protein: CARDDSRGTGELFF; CDR3 DNA: TGTGCCAGGGACGACTCCCGTGGCACCGGGGAGCTGTTTTTT
V gene: TRBV7-2; clone size: many; J gene: TRBJ2-3; D gene: -; CDR3 protein: CASSLQGASPSTDTQYF; CDR3 DNA: TGTGCCAGCAGCCTCCAAGGCGCATCGCCTAGCACAGATACGCAGTATTTT
V gene: TRBV7-3; clone size: -; J gene: TRBJ2-1; D gene: TRBD2; CDR3 protein: CASSSVAGSINNEQFF; CDR3 DNA: TGTGCCAGCAGCTCAGTAGCGGGAAGCATTAACAATGAGCAGTTCTTC
V gene: TRBV13; clone size: -; J gene: TRBJ2-7; D gene: -; CDR3 protein: CASSLNHRRYRYEQYF; CDR3 DNA: TGTGCCAGCAGCCTTAACCATCGGAGGTACCGCTACGAGCAGTACTTC
V gene: TRBV20-1; clone size: -; J gene: TRBJ1-5; D gene: -; CDR3 protein: CSAHETFNQPQHF; CDR3 DNA: TGCAGTGCTCATGAGACATTCAATCAGCCCCAGCATTTT
V gene: TRBV4-1; clone size: few; J gene: TRBJ2-3; D gene: -; CDR3 protein: CASSQEQRTDTQYF; CDR3 DNA: TGCGCCAGCAGCCAAGAACAAAGAACAGATACGCAGTATTTT
V gene: TRBV18; clone size: -; J gene: TRBJ2-4; D gene: TRBD1; CDR3 protein: CASSLGTGVAKNIQYF; CDR3 DNA: TGTGCCAGCTCACTCGGGACAGGGGTAGCCAAAAACATTCAGTACTTC
V gene: TRBV12-3/TRBV12-4; clone size: few; J gene: TRBJ2-7; D gene: -; CDR3 protein: CASKMTGPYEQYF; CDR3 DNA: TGTGCCAGCAAGATGACAGGACCCTACGAGCAGTACTTC
V gene: TRBV15; clone size: -; J gene: TRBJ1-5; D gene: -; CDR3 protein: CATSPWGPNQPQHF; CDR3 DNA: TGTGCCACCAGCCCGTGGGGCCCCAATCAGCCCCAGCATTTT
V gene: TRBV27; clone size: -; J gene: TRBJ2-7; D gene: TRBD2; CDR3 protein: CASSLSGLARAGAYEQYF; CDR3 DNA: TGTGCCAGCAGTTTATCGGGACTAGCGAGAGCCGGGGCCTACGAGCAGTACTTC
V gene: TRBV20-1; clone size: -; J gene: TRBJ2-1; D gene: TRBD2; CDR3 protein: CSARASGINEQFF; CDR3 DNA: TGCAGTGCTAGAGCCAGCGGGATAAATGAGCAGTTCTTC